A single sample gave rise to the 20 T cell receptor beta chains below, sequenced in a study of T cells in Graves' hyperthyroidism and ophthalmopathy. Amplification of TCR beta CDR3 regions was performed using RNA transcripts as template. The primer set for the first-round RT-PCR of the TCR CDR3 was HTBI. TCRdb reprocessed the multiplex PCR reads with MiXCR, giving one entry per CDR3 protein. This sample has a few hundred thousand distinct CDR3 sequences, with roughly 25% found just once. The sequencing sample was made of blood. These receptors were collected from a man between 45 and 60 years old with Graves' hyperthyroidism.

This clonotype has at least ten counts. V is TRBV28 and J is TRBJ2-1, with 7 bases matching TRBD2. This CDR3 contains 15 residues. Germline V gene data show CDR1 as MDHEN and CDR2 as SYDVKM. With V trimmed by 0 bases and J by 5 bases, 4 bases remained unmatched. The CDR3 sequence: CASSLWREIDNEQFF. The CDR3 region has the DNA TGTGCCAGCAGTTTATGGCGGGAGATCGACAATGAGCAGTTCTTC.

In this sample, this clonotype turned up many times. The chain carries TRBV12-3 or TRBV12-4 and TRBJ2-3; D ambiguous. The CDR3 runs 13 residues. V was cut by 2 bases and J by 8 bases, with 11 bases left in between. CDR3 sequence: CASSLKGAGTQYF. The CDR3 nucleotides are TGTGCCAGCAGTTTAAAGGGCGCAGGTACGCAGTATTTT.

This clonotype has a single count. One base away lies a much larger clone, so this may be a sequencing read error. The chain combines TRBV5-1 with TRBJ2-7; D is perhaps TRBD2 (5 bases). The CDR3 sequence is 14 residues long. Per the germline V gene, CDR1 is SGHRS and CDR2 is YFSETQ. CDR3 loop: CASSLASGSSEPYF. The CDR3 DNA sequence: TGCGCCAGCAGCTTGGCCAGTGGGAGCTCCGAGCCGTACTTC.

As concerns this clonotype: A read error may be the cause here, since a much bigger clone is one base away. The rearrangement links TRBV29-1 to TRBJ2-7, with 7 nucleotides matching TRBD2. V trimming: 6 bases; J trimming: 0 bases; junction bases outside the gene matches: 8. The CDR3 runs 14 residues. Germline V lookup: CDR1 SQVTM, CDR2 ANQGSEA. The CDR3 nucleotides are TGCAGCGTCTTGACTAGCTGGAGCTCCTACGAGCAGTACTTC. It specifies CSVLTSWSSYEQYF.

About this clonotype itself: A much larger clone is a single base away; this may be a read error. The DNA of the CDR3 is TGTGCCAGCAGTTTAAGGTTGGCAGATACGCAGCATTTT. Translating it yields CASSLRLADTQHF. The V and J genes are TRBV28 and TRBJ1-5; the D is unclear. Germline V lookup: CDR1 MDHEN, CDR2 SYDVKM. V shed 2 bases and J shed 13 bases, with 15 bases lying between them. The CDR3 spans 13 residues. The entire variable domain, with the rest obtained from reference TRBV28 and TRBJ1-5, is as follows: DVKVTQSSRYLVKRTGEKVFLECVQDMDHENMFWYRQDPGLGLRLIYFSYDVKMKEKGDIPEGYSVSREKKERFSLILESASTNQTSMYLCASSLRLADTQHFGDGTRLSIL.

This clonotype was observed many times. The CDR3 loop reads CASSAGVPSYNEQFF. The CDR3 DNA reads TGTGCCAGCAGTGCGGGGGTTCCCTCCTACAATGAGCAGTTCTTC. The genes are TRBV6-1 and TRBJ2-1; TRBD2 might be the D (6 bases). The germline gives CDR1 MNHNS, CDR2 SASEGT. The V end lost 4 bases, the J end lost 0 bases, and 10 bases lay between the germline ends. There are 15 residues in the CDR3.

This clonotype was detected ten times or more. V and J are TRBV2 and TRBJ2-5; D gene uncertain. V was shortened by 5 bases and J by 0 bases, with 7 bases between the two germline ends. Germline lookup yields CDR1 SNHLY and CDR2 FYNNEI. The CDR3 length is 13 residues. CDR3 protein: CASSTRYQETQYF. The CDR3 DNA follows: TGTGCCAGCAGTACCAGGTACCAAGAGACCCAGTACTTC.

V and J are TRBV29-1 and TRBJ1-3; D may be TRBD1 (5 bases). The CDR3 length is 16 residues. The germline V gene encodes CDR1 SQVTM and CDR2 ANQGSEA. The V end lost 4 bases, the J end lost 2 bases, and 18 bases lay between the germline ends. The CDR3 DNA sequence: TGCAGCGTTGGGGGCGGAGGCCTCGATACTGGAAACACCATATATTTT. Translated, it gives CSVGGGGLDTGNTIYF.

This clonotype occurred many times. V gene TRBV3-1 combines with J gene TRBJ2-1; 11 nucleotides line up with TRBD1. V was pared by 4 bases and J by 10 bases, with 6 bases of the junction left unmatched. The CDR3 is made up of 14 amino acids. Germline lookup yields CDR1 LGHDT and CDR2 YNNKEL (reference sequence). In DNA, the CDR3 is TGTGCCAGCAGCCTCGGACAGGGGGCAGGGGAGCAGTTCTTC. Translated: CASSLGQGAGEQFF.

The chain combines TRBV7-2 with TRBJ2-5; no firm D call. V lost 11 bases and J lost 2, with 18 bases in between. The CDR3 loop spans 14 amino acids. The V gene's germline CDR1 is SGHTA and CDR2 FQGNSA. The DNA of the CDR3 is TGTGCCTGGAGTGTACGGGCGGTACAAGAGACCCAGTACTTC. Translating it yields CAWSVRAVQETQYF. The entire variable domain, with the rest obtained from reference TRBV7-2 and TRBJ2-5, is as follows: GAGVSQSPSNKVTEKGKDVELRCDPISGHTALYWYRQSLGQGLEFLIYFQGNSAPDKSGLPSDRFSAERTGGSVSTLTIQRTQQEDSAVYLCAWSVRAVQETQYFGPGTRLLVL.

In this sample, this clonotype turned up once. The chain carries TRBV19 and TRBJ2-1; tentatively, D is TRBD1 or TRBD2 (5 bases each). Trimming removed 2 bases from V and 1 base from J, with 12 bases in between. Germline assignment: CDR1 LNHDA and CDR2 SQIVND (reference sequence). CDR3 length: 16 residues. In DNA, the CDR3 is TGTGCCAGTAGTATAATGTTGGGGGAGTCCTACAATGAGCAGTTCTTC. This encodes CASSIMLGESYNEQFF. The full variable domain, completed using reference TRBV19 and TRBJ2-1, is DGGITQSPKYLFRKEGQNVTLSCEQNLNHDAMYWYRQDPGQGLRLIYYSQIVNDFQKGDIAEGYSVSREKKESFPLTVTSAQKNPTAFYLCASSIMLGESYNEQFFGPGTRLTVL.

This clonotype was counted between two and nine times. The chain couples TRBV27 to TRBJ2-3; D tentatively reads TRBD1 or TRBD2 (5 bases each). The CDR3 runs 16 residues. The V end was cut by 5 bases, the J end by 1 base, with 16 bases between. Germline CDR1 and CDR2: MNHEY and SMNVEV (reference sequence). The CDR3: CASSREGWSGTDTQYF. DNA for the CDR3: TGTGCCAGCAGTCGTGAGGGGTGGTCGGGCACAGATACGCAGTATTTT.

The gene calls are TRBV19 and TRBJ1-4; TRBD1 is a possible D gene (6 bases). CDR1 and CDR2 (germline): LNHDA, SQIVND (reference sequence). The CDR3 length is 15 residues. V lost 7 bases and J 3 bases, leaving 15 bases between the germline ends. The CDR3 DNA is TGTGCCAGTATGGTTCGGGGGGCGGCTAATGAAAAACTGTTTTTT. Protein: CASMVRGAANEKLFF.

The chain carries TRBV20-1 and TRBJ1-1; D is possibly TRBD1 (5 bases). Germline-derived CDR1 and CDR2 are DFQATT and SNEGSKA (reference sequence). The CDR3 consists of 13 residues. Trimming removed 3 bases at V and 7 bases at J, with 15 bases between. Here the CDR3 reads CSASYRGGGEAFF. The CDR3 DNA follows: TGCAGTGCTAGTTATAGGGGAGGAGGTGAAGCTTTCTTT.

This clonotype occurred many times. The chain combines TRBV12-3 or TRBV12-4 with TRBJ2-7, with 12 positions matching TRBD1. CDR3 length: 14 amino acids. J gave up 7 bases and V 3 bases, and 4 bases lay outside the gene matches. The CDR3 is CASSLGQGAREQYF. CDR3 DNA: TGTGCCAGCAGTTTGGGACAGGGGGCTAGGGAGCAGTACTTC.

This clonotype was counted between two and nine times. The chain combines TRBV6-1 with TRBJ1-4, with D tentatively TRBD1 (5 bases). The CDR3 is 13 amino acids. Trimming left V 4 bases short and J 5 bases short, with 8 bases between. Germline V CDR1 and CDR2: MNHNS, SASEGT. CDR3 bases: TGTGCCAGCAGTGGGGGCCAAAATGAAAAACTGTTTTTT. It yields the protein CASSGGQNEKLFF.

This clonotype was detected a few times. The chain links TRBV6-1 to TRBJ2-1; 9 bases fit TRBD2. The V segment lost 10 bases and the J segment 1 base; nucleotides outside the gene matches: 11. This CDR3 is 16 amino acids long. Germline CDR1 is MNHNS and CDR2 is SASEGT. The CDR3 DNA reads TGTGCCACCATGATGCTTAGCGGGAGTTCCTACAATGAGCAGTTCTTC. Protein product: CATMMLSGSSYNEQFF.

The genes are TRBV4-1 and TRBJ2-7; 12 positions agree with TRBD2. CDR1 and CDR2 from the germline V gene are MGHRA and YSYEKL. The CDR3 contains 14 residues. Trimming removed 1 base from V and 5 bases from J; junction bases left unmatched: 0. CDR3: CASSQGTSGDEQYF. The CDR3 DNA sequence: TGCGCCAGCAGCCAAGGGACTAGCGGGGACGAGCAGTACTTC.

The gene calls are TRBV7-9 and TRBJ2-7; 7 bases are shared with TRBD2. The germline V gene has CDR1 SEHNR and CDR2 FQNEAQ (reference sequence). Trimming took 2 bases from V and 1 from J; bases not matched to a gene: 5. The CDR3 sequence is 15 residues long. The CDR3 reads CASSLWGAGSYEQYF. CDR3 nucleotide sequence: TGTGCCAGCAGCTTATGGGGAGCGGGGTCCTACGAGCAGTACTTC.

The rearrangement links TRBV5-4 to TRBJ1-1; D call uncertain. V gave up 0 bases and J gave up 0 bases, with 9 bases separating them. CDR1 and CDR2 from the germline V gene are SGHNT and YYREEE (reference sequence). This CDR3 is 15 amino acids long. CDR3 in amino acids: CASSLVSNLNTEAFF. CDR3 DNA sequence: TGTGCCAGCAGCTTGGTTTCAAATTTGAACACTGAAGCTTTCTTT.